This record concerns one T cell receptor beta chain sequence. Its binding antigen is unknown. No much larger clone is present one base from it, and per-base qualities are unavailable. This sample is part of a study of identical twins (dated by TCRdb to the mid-2010s). For the study in its entirety: To test whether fetal clonotypes persist, this study deep-sequenced TCR alpha and beta repertoires from monozygotic twins, from unrelated adults of various ages, and from cord blood. To rule out contamination, replicate twin experiments were performed at different times with different library preparation protocols. What the work shows at the level of the full study, not this receptor alone: Because the same donors could not be followed over many years, the conclusions relied on cross-sectional statistical analysis. In beta out-of-frame sequences, excess twin sharing was weaker, because having fewer shared sequences lowered the signal-to-noise ratio. Invariant T cells such as MAIT and iNKT could partly confound zero-insertion analyses, although diverse VJ usage argued against such confounding for most clonotypes. Abundant cord blood beta clonotypes had fewer insertions, young adult naive repertoires showed a similar but weaker trend, and memory repertoires showed no such trend. Compared with coincidental sharing between unrelated individuals, an excess of low generation-probability sequences was observed among out-of-frame TCR alpha sequences shared between twins. Out-of-frame TCR alpha sharing in monozygotic twins was systematically underestimated by recombination models, whereas sharing between unrelated individuals was in agreement with the recombination models.

The library was obtained by 5' RACE. The sample was run on an Illumina HiSeq 2000. A universal primer binding site was introduced by template switching, and a unique molecular identifier was present in the final cDNA, enabling accurate counting of TCR cDNA molecules. First-strand cDNA for TCR alpha and beta chains was synthesized from specific primers in the conserved constant-segment region. Each cDNA library was double barcoded, with a SMART-Mk sample barcode plus Illumina barcodes, to control for contamination. TruSeq adapter sequences, together with Illumina sample barcodes, were added in two successive PCR steps. Sequencing of the TCR alpha and beta cDNA libraries was done on the Illumina HiSeq platform using custom primers. The original pipeline was this. Unique molecular identifiers were extracted from raw reads with MiGEC, and CDR3 positions were determined with MiXCR. Recombination models were inferred per individual with the repgenHMM and IGoR tools using an EM algorithm. Shared clonotypes were analyzed with the tcR package in R, and sharing was normalized by the product of cloneset sizes. Out-of-frame nonproductive sequences were analyzed to study raw recombination free of thymic and clonal selection effects. TCRdb redid the processing of the public reads, applying fastp at Q25 and MiXCR, and retained in-frame beta chains. CDR3 protein sequences are deduplicated, and each keeps its most common genes and DNA. For this entry, the V and J calls and clone size follow TCRdb and not the study's own pipeline. For this sample there are 550,000 to 800,000 distinct CDR3 sequences; less than 9% appear just once. Jointly, the top ten make up around 1.6% of the sample.

All donors were healthy Caucasians. The twin cohort comprised three pairs of female monozygotic twins, all aged roughly 18 to 29 years. RNA for TCR libraries was isolated from peripheral blood mononuclear cells. The CDR3 runs 15 residues from the cysteine to the phenylalanine. Only the CDR3 portion is preserved as DNA: 45 bases, with reading frame beginning at the first base. Looking up the germline V gene (reference sequence) yields CDR1 SEHNR and CDR2 FQNEAQ. Deletion took 5 bases off V and 8 bases off J, with a span of 19 bases between the germline ends. These data were also filed under a second study, of yellow fever vaccine responses in identical twins. The second study's paper adds: According to the authors, the vaccine-induced T cell response in identical twins seemed to be partly convergent and partly specific to each individual. Focusing on identical twins, the study followed the T cell clones that responded to the vaccine, and did so with precision.

This clonotype originated in a woman younger than 30 in good health. Sequencing input: PBMCs. The sequence links TRBV7-9 to TRBJ2-1; TRBD1 could be the D gene, as 6 bases match. Here the CDR3 is given as CASSPVSWGPYEQFF. The nucleotides are TGTGCCAGCAGCCCAGTGTCGTGGGGGCCCTATGAGCAGTTCTTC.